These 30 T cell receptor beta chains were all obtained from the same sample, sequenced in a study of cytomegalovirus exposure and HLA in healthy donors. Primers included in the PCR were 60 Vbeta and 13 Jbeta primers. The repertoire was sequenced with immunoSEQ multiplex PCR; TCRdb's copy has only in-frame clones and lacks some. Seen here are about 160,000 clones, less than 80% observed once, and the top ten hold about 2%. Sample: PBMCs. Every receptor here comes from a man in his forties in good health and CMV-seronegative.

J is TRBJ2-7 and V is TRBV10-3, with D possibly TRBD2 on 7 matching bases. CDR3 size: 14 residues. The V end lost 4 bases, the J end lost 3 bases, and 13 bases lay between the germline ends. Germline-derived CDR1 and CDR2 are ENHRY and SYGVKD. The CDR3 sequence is CAISVGGTNYEQYF. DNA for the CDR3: TGTGCCATCAGTGTAGGGGGGACTAACTACGAGCAGTACTTC.

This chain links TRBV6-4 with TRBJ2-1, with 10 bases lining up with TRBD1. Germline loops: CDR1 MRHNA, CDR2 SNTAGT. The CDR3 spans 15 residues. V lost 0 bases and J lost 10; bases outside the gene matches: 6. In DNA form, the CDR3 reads TGTGCCAGCAGTGACTCTGGGACAGGGGCAGGGGAGCAGTTCTTC. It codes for CASSDSGTGAGEQFF.

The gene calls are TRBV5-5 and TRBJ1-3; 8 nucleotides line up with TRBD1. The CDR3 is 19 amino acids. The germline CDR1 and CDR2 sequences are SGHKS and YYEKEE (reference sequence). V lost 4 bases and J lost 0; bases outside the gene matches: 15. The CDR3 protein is CASSPVRADRVLSGNTIYF. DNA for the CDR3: TGTGCCAGCAGCCCCGTGCGTGCGGACAGGGTCCTCTCTGGAAACACCATATATTTT.

The CDR3 loop is CASRPPGGGGELFF. The CDR3 nucleotides read TGTGCCAGCAGGCCTCCCGGGGGGGGCGGGGAGCTGTTTTTT. The chain uses TRBV28 and TRBJ2-2, with 8 bases that match TRBD2. The CDR3 spans 14 residues. V lost 6 bases, J lost 7 bases, and 7 bases stayed unmatched. The V gene's germline CDR1 is MDHEN and CDR2 SYDVKM.

The DNA for the CDR3 is TGTGCCAGCAGCTCGCCGGGACAGGTCTACGAGCAGTACTTC. It yields the protein CASSSPGQVYEQYF. The chain has TRBV5-4 and TRBJ2-7; 8 nucleotides align to TRBD1. The CDR3 runs to 14 residues. CDR1 and CDR2 (germline): SGHNT, YYREEE (reference sequence). The V gene end was trimmed by 3 bases and the J gene end by 3 bases; junction bases not matched to a gene: 5.

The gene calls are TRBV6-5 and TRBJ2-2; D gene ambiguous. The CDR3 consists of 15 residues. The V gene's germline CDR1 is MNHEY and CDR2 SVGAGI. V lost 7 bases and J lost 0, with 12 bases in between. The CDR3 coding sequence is TGTGCCAGCACTCGAGGCCTCGCGAACACCGGGGAGCTGTTTTTT. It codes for CASTRGLANTGELFF.

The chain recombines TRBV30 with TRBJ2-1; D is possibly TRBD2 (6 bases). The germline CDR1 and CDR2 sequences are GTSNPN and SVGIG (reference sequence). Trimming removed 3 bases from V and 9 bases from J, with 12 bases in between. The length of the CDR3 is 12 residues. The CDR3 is CAWSRGSGEQFF. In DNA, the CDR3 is TGTGCCTGGAGCCGGGGTAGCGGTGAGCAGTTCTTC.

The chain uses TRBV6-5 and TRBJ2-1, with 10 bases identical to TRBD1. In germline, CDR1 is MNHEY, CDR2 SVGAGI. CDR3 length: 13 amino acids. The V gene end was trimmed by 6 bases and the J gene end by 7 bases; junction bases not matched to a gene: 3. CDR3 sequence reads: CASSMGQGNEQFF. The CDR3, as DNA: TGTGCCAGCAGCATGGGACAGGGGAATGAGCAGTTCTTC.

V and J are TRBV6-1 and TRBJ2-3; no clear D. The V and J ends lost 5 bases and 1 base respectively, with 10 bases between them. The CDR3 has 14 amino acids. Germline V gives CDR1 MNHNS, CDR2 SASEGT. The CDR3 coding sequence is TGTGCCAGCAGTCCGTCAGTGGGCACAGATACGCAGTATTTT. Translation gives CASSPSVGTDTQYF.

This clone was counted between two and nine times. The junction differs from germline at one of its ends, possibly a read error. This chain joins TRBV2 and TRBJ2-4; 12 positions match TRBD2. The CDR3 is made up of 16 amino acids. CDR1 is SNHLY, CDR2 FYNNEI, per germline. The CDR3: CASSSSGRAAKNSQYF. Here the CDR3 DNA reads TGTGCCAGCAGTTCTAGCGGGAGGGCGGCCAAAAACAGTCAGTACTTC.

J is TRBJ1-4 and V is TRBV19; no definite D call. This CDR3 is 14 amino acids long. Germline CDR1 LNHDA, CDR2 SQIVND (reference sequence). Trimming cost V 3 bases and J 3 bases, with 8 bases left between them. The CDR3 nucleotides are TGTGCCAGTAGTATGGAGTACTCTAATGAAAAACTGTTTTTT. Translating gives CASSMEYSNEKLFF.

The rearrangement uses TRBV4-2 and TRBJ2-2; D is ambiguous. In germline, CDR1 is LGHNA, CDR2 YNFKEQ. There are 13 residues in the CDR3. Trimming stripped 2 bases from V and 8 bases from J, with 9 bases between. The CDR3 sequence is CASSQRAQGELFF. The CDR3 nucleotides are TGTGCCAGCAGCCAACGTGCGCAAGGGGAGCTGTTTTTT.

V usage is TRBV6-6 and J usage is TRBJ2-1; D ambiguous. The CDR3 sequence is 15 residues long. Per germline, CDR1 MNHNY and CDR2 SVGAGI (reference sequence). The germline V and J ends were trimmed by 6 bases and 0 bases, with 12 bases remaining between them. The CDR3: CASSPPRSSYNEQFF. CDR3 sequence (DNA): TGTGCCAGCAGCCCCCCTAGGAGCTCCTACAATGAGCAGTTCTTC.

This CDR3 reads CASSTGLREQYF. The CDR3 nucleotides read TGTGCCAGTAGTACGGGACTGAGAGAGCAGTACTTC. V and J are TRBV19 and TRBJ2-7; possibly TRBD2 for D (6 bases). Germline V CDR1 and CDR2: LNHDA, SQIVND (reference sequence). The CDR3 totals 12 residues. Trimming took 4 bases from V and 7 from J, leaving 11 bases between them.

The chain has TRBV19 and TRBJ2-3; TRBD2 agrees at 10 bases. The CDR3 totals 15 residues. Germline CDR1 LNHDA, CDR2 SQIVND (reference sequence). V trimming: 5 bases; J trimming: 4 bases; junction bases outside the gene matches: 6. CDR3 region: CASSVGAGGADTQYF. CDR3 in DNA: TGTGCCAGTAGTGTCGGAGCGGGAGGGGCAGATACGCAGTATTTT.

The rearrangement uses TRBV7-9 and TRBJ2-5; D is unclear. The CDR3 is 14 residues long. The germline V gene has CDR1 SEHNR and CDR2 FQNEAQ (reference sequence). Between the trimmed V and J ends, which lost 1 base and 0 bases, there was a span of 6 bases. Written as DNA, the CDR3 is TGTGCCAGCAGCTTAGACCGGTACCAAGAGACCCAGTACTTC. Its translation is CASSLDRYQETQYF.

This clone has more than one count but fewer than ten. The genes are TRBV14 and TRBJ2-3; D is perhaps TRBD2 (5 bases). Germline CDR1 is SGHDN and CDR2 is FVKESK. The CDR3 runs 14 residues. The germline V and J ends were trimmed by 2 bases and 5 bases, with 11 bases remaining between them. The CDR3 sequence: CASSQYGVRDTQYF. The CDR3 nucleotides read TGTGCCAGCAGCCAATACGGGGTGAGAGATACGCAGTATTTT. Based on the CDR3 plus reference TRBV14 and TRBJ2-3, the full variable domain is EAGVTQFPSHSVIEKGQTVTLRCDPISGHDNLYWYRRVMGKEIKFLLHFVKESKQDESGMPNNRFLAERTGGTYSTLKVQPAELEDSGVYFCASSQYGVRDTQYFGPGTRLTVL.

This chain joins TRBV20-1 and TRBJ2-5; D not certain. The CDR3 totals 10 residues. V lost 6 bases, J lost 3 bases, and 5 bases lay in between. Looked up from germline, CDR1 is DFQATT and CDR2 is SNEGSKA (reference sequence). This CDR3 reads CSAQEETQYF. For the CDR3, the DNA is TGCAGTGCGCAGGAAGAGACCCAGTACTTC.

The CDR3 reads CAWGGNNQPQHF. The CDR3 DNA reads TGTGCCTGGGGGGGGAACAATCAGCCCCAGCATTTT. The genes are TRBV30 and TRBJ1-5; maybe TRBD1 (5 bases). The length of the CDR3 is 12 residues. Per the germline V gene, CDR1 is GTSNPN and CDR2 is SVGIG (reference sequence). V was shortened by 5 bases and J by 3 bases, with 8 bases between the two germline ends.

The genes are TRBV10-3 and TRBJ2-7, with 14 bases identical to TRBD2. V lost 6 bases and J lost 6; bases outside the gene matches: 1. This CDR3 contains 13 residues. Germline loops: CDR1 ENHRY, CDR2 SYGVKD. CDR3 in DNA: TGTGCCATCAGAGGGACTAGCGGGGGCGAGCAGTACTTC. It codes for CAIRGTSGGEQYF.

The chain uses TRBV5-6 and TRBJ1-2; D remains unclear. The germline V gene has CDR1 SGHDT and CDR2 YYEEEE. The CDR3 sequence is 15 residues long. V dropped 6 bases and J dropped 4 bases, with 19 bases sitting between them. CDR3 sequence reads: CASTLRDTSSYGYTF. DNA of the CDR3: TGTGCCAGCACCCTCCGCGACACATCCTCCTATGGCTACACCTTC.

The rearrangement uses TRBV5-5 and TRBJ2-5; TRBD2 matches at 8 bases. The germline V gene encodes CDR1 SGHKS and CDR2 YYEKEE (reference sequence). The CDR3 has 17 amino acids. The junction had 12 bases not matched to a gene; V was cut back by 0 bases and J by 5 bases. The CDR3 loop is CASSLGGRTSGQETQYF. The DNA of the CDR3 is TGTGCCAGCAGCTTGGGGGGAAGAACTAGCGGTCAGGAGACCCAGTACTTC.

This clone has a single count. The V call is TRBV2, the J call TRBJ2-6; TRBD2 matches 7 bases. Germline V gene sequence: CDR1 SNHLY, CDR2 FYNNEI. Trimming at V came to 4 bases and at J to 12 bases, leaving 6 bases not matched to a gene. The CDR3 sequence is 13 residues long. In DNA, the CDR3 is TGTGCCAGCAGTGTGGCCGGGGAGGGCGTCCTGACTTTC. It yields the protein CASSVAGEGVLTF.

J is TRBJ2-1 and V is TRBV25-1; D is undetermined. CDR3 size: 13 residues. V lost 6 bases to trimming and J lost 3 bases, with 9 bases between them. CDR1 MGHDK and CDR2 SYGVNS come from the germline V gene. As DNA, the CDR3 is TGTGCCAGCAGAGGAGTAGTCTACAATGAGCAGTTCTTC. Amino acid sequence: CASRGVVYNEQFF.

Here the CDR3 DNA reads TGTGCCTGGAGTTCCACAGGGTACGAGCAGTACTTC. Translating gives CAWSSTGYEQYF. J is TRBJ2-7 and V is TRBV30, with D perhaps TRBD1 (6 bases). Germline V gene sequence: CDR1 GTSNPN, CDR2 SVGIG (reference sequence). V lost 2 bases and J 4 bases, leaving 9 bases between the germline ends. CDR3 length: 12 amino acids.

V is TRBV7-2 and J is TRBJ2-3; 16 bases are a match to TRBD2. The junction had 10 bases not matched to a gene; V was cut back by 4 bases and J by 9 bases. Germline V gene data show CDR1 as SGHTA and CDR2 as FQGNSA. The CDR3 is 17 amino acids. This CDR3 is CASSSGLGTSGRGTQYF. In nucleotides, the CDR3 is TGTGCCAGCAGCTCGGGCTTGGGGACTAGCGGGAGGGGGACGCAGTATTTT. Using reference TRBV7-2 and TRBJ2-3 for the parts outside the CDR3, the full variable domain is GAGVSQSPSNKVTEKGKDVELRCDPISGHTALYWYRQSLGQGLEFLIYFQGNSAPDKSGLPSDRFSAERTGGSVSTLTIQRTQQEDSAVYLCASSSGLGTSGRGTQYFGPGTRLTVL.

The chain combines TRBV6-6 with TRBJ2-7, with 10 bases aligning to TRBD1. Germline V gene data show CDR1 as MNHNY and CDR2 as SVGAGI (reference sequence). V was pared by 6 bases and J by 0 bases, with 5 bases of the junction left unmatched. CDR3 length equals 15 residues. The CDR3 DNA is TGTGCCAGCAGGGGAGGACAGGGGGACTCCTACGAGCAGTACTTC. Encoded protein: CASRGGQGDSYEQYF.

The CDR3 here is CASCRDGRAGAEQYF. For the CDR3, the DNA is TGTGCCAGCTGTCGGGACGGGAGGGCCGGCGCCGAGCAGTACTTC. J is TRBJ2-7 and V is TRBV27; TRBD2 aligns across 8 bases. The CDR3 is 15 residues long. CDR1 MNHEY and CDR2 SMNVEV come from the germline V gene (reference sequence). V trimming: 8 bases; J trimming: 6 bases; junction bases outside the gene matches: 15.

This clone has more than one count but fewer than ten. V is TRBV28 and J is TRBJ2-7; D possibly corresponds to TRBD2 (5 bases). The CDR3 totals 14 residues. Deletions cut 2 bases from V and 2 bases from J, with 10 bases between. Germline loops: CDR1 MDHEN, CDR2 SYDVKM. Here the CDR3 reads CASSLVVTTYEQYF. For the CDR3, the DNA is TGTGCCAGCAGTTTAGTTGTGACTACCTACGAGCAGTACTTC.

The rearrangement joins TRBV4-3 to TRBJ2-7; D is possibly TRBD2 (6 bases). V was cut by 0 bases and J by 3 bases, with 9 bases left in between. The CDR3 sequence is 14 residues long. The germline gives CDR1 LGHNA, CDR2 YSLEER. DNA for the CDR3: TGCGCCAGCAGCCAAGACCAGACTAGCTACGAGCAGTACTTC. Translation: CASSQDQTSYEQYF.